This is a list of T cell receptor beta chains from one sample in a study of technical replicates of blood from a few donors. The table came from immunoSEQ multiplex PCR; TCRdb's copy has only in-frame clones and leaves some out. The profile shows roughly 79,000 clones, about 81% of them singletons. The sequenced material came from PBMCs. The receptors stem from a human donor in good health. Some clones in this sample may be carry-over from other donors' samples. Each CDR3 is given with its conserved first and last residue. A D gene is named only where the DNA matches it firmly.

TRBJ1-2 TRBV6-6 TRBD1 CASNTGGDLDGYTF
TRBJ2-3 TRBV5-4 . CASSLGLPRTDTQYF
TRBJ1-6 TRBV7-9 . CASSSQGMNNSPLHF
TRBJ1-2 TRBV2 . CASRKQGRAGGYTF
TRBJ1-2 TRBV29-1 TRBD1 CSVTKTGAYGYTF
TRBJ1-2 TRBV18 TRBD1 CASSPDREGGYTF
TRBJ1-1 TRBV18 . CASSPMGVEGTEAFF
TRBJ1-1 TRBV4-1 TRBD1 CASSQGPQGQGTEAFF
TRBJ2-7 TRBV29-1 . CSVERGSAQYF
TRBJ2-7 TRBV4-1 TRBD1 CASSGQGVGEQYF
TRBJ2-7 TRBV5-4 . CASSTSSYEQYF
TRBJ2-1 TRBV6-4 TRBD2 CASSDSAGGGLNEQFF
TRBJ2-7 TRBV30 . CAWSLGPYEQYF
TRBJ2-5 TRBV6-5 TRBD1 CASTETGGIETQYF
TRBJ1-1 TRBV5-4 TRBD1 CASSPRQGKVNTEAFF
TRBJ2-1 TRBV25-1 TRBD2 CASNLAGGRVEEQFF
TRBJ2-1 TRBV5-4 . CASRGGVHNEQFF
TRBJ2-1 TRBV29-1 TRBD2 CSVGTSANEQFF
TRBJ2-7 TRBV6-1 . CASSATGLSYEQYF
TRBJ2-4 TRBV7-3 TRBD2 CASSEYGTSGNIQYF
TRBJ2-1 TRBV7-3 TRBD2 CASSPRLAGAHEQFF
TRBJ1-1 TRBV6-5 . CASRPVMNTEAFF
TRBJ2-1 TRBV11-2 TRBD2 CASSFLAGVVDEQFF
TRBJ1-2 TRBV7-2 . CASSQGIQGNGYTF
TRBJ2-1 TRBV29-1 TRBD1 CSARTGEQFF